The rows below give T cell receptor beta chains drawn from one sample of a study of response to subunit inactivated influenza vaccine. One entry per CDR3 protein, called by TCRdb with MiXCR from the RT-PCR reads. The sample contains a few hundred thousand distinct CDR3 sequences, approximately 14% of which appear only once. Here the sequenced sample was PBMCs from blood, taken 12 days after vaccination. Every receptor here comes from a man aged 50 to 59 who received an inactivated influenza vaccine. CDR3s leave out the opening cysteine and the closing phenylalanine or tryptophan. D genes are given only for firm matches.

CDR3 protein: AWGRSGEKLF
D gene: -
V gene: TRBV7-6

CDR3 protein: ASSKTGGGGTEAF
D gene: -
V gene: TRBV21-1

CDR3 protein: AWSVWGTTGELF
D gene: -
V gene: TRBV30

CDR3 protein: ASKPGAASYEQY
D gene: -
V gene: TRBV6-1

CDR3 protein: ASRPSGAGNEQF
D gene: TRBD2
V gene: TRBV12-3/TRBV12-4

CDR3 protein: ASSLAGGAVADTQY
D gene: TRBD1
V gene: TRBV7-3

CDR3 protein: ASSDGTGGFRYGYT
D gene: TRBD1
V gene: TRBV7-2

CDR3 protein: AISETRARGFGGNDF
D gene: -
V gene: TRBV10-3

CDR3 protein: ASSLPSNRGGNTIY
D gene: -
V gene: TRBV5-1

CDR3 protein: ASSFHGGTQY
D gene: -
V gene: TRBV12-3/TRBV12-4

CDR3 protein: ASGLGGMVSEQF
D gene: -
V gene: TRBV6-1

CDR3 protein: ASSLFLAGEETQY
D gene: TRBD2
V gene: TRBV28

CDR3 protein: ASSSAVYNIQY
D gene: -
V gene: TRBV28

CDR3 protein: SAPTGRETQY
D gene: -
V gene: TRBV29-1

CDR3 protein: ASSLDGIERSYEQY
D gene: -
V gene: TRBV5-1

CDR3 protein: ASSTGSGRAYNEQF
D gene: TRBD2
V gene: TRBV25-1

CDR3 protein: ARSGNNQPQH
D gene: -
V gene: TRBV5-6

CDR3 protein: AWSRAAGGPGEQY
D gene: TRBD2
V gene: TRBV30

CDR3 protein: ASSLGRVGELF
D gene: -
V gene: TRBV5-1

CDR3 protein: SARSLAGVGGELF
D gene: TRBD2
V gene: TRBV20-1

CDR3 protein: ASSPGTSGSYSYNEQF
D gene: TRBD2
V gene: TRBV6-2/TRBV6-3

CDR3 protein: ASSSRTGNREKLF
D gene: TRBD1
V gene: TRBV18

CDR3 protein: ASSADRVGTDTQY
D gene: TRBD1
V gene: TRBV7-2

CDR3 protein: ASSFGHSYEQY
D gene: -
V gene: TRBV12-3/TRBV12-4

CDR3 protein: ASSQGGLAPTYNEQF
D gene: -
V gene: TRBV4-3

CDR3 protein: ASSYLAGGWSEQF
D gene: TRBD2
V gene: TRBV7-9

CDR3 protein: ASSPLGAPYGYT
D gene: -
V gene: TRBV7-2

CDR3 protein: SGLDGKEAGYT
D gene: -
V gene: TRBV29-1

CDR3 protein: ASSQGLAGGPPYNEQF
D gene: TRBD2
V gene: TRBV7-4

CDR3 protein: ASSLGGQGVSGAF
D gene: TRBD1
V gene: TRBV5-6

CDR3 protein: ASSFRTGAPYEQY
D gene: TRBD1
V gene: TRBV9

CDR3 protein: ASSSSFAGAGQETQY
D gene: TRBD2
V gene: TRBV7-9

CDR3 protein: ASSPAGTVFYSNQPQH
D gene: TRBD1
V gene: TRBV12-3/TRBV12-4

CDR3 protein: ASSSGGFPGNTIY
D gene: -
V gene: TRBV7-2

CDR3 protein: ASSLGQGGNSPLH
D gene: TRBD1
V gene: TRBV7-9

CDR3 protein: ASSDGQEIQETQY
D gene: TRBD1
V gene: TRBV25-1

CDR3 protein: ASSPKETSYEQY
D gene: -
V gene: TRBV6-1

CDR3 protein: ASTGPGQGDYEQY
D gene: TRBD1
V gene: TRBV6-2/TRBV6-3

CDR3 protein: ASSKDRNYGYT
D gene: -
V gene: TRBV7-6

CDR3 protein: ASSYRGSETQY
D gene: -
V gene: TRBV6-5

CDR3 protein: ASKGAGSTYEQY
D gene: -
V gene: TRBV2

CDR3 protein: ASSGHRGPLNTGELF
D gene: TRBD1
V gene: TRBV7-8

CDR3 protein: ASSESGGPRQPQH
D gene: TRBD1
V gene: TRBV2

CDR3 protein: AISESVQGALGEQF
D gene: TRBD1
V gene: TRBV10-3

CDR3 protein: ASSWDSSRDTQY
D gene: TRBD1
V gene: TRBV7-6

CDR3 protein: ASSYQTGGAIYAGYT
D gene: TRBD1
V gene: TRBV27

CDR3 protein: ASSYLGSGLSYNEQF
D gene: TRBD2
V gene: TRBV25-1

CDR3 protein: ASSMTSGRTYNEQF
D gene: TRBD2
V gene: TRBV2

CDR3 protein: ASSWGREAF
D gene: -
V gene: TRBV5-1

CDR3 protein: ASSRIPSNEAF
D gene: -
V gene: TRBV5-1

CDR3 protein: SVSGTGIAGELF
D gene: TRBD1
V gene: TRBV29-1

CDR3 protein: SVATGYGNTEAF
D gene: -
V gene: TRBV29-1

CDR3 protein: ASSAVGAPSTQY
D gene: -
V gene: TRBV12-3/TRBV12-4

CDR3 protein: ALHRAKHSYEPY
D gene: -
V gene: TRBV10-3

CDR3 protein: ASSQVPGGLAGNEQF
D gene: TRBD2
V gene: TRBV3-1

CDR3 protein: ASSVAGESYNEQF
D gene: -
V gene: TRBV9

CDR3 protein: ASSFGEGLEQY
D gene: -
V gene: TRBV7-8

CDR3 protein: ASRPYREWGEQY
D gene: -
V gene: TRBV12-3/TRBV12-4

CDR3 protein: ATSEASGRFNEQF
D gene: TRBD2
V gene: TRBV24-1